The 3 T cell receptor beta chains below all came from one sample that was sequenced in a study of cytomegalovirus exposure and HLA in healthy donors. This PCR relied on a set of 60 Vbeta primers and 13 Jbeta primers. Assay: immunoSEQ multiplex PCR; the TCRdb copy retains only in-frame clones and omits some. The top ten hold 0.098% of the sample, which has approximately 200,000 clones, 82% seen once. What was sequenced was PBMCs. These receptors were obtained from a boy younger than 10 in good health and CMV-seronegative.

The J gene is TRBJ1-2, the V gene TRBV19; 8 bases line up with TRBD1. Germline-derived CDR1 and CDR2 are LNHDA and SQIVND (reference sequence). With V trimmed by 6 bases and J by 8 bases, 8 bases remained unmatched. The CDR3 extends over 13 amino acids. In DNA, the CDR3 is TGTGCCAGTAGAGAGGGACAGGCAGGGGGCTACACCTTC. As protein: CASREGQAGGYTF.

This clone was observed a single time. J is TRBJ2-5 and V is TRBV5-8; D gene uncertain. This CDR3 has 13 amino acids. Per the germline V gene, CDR1 is SGHTS and CDR2 is YDEGEE. Trimming removed 3 bases from V and 0 bases from J, with 6 bases in between. The CDR3 loop is CASSSNYQETQYF. CDR3 in DNA: TGTGCCAGCAGCTCAAATTACCAAGAGACCCAGTACTTC.

This clone has just one count. The rearrangement uses TRBV7-8 and TRBJ2-1; D is possibly TRBD2 (5 bases). This CDR3 region has 14 residues. Germline CDR1 and CDR2: SGHVS and FQNEAQ. Trimming cost V 3 bases and J 4 bases, with 10 bases left between them. The CDR3 protein is CASSFRQRYNEQFF. Written as DNA, the CDR3 is TGTGCCAGCAGCTTCCGGCAGCGGTACAATGAGCAGTTCTTC.